The rows below give T cell receptor beta chains drawn from one sample of a study of OX40 agonist ivuxolimab in advanced cancers. Clones were read by immunoSEQ multiplex PCR, and TCRdb kept only the in-frame ones, dropping some. The table records about 61,000 clones, around 87% of them present only once. The sequencing here drew on CD4+ or CD8+ T cells sorted from blood, taken in a trial of the OX40 agonist ivuxolimab. These receptor sequences come from an adult with an advanced solid tumor such as melanoma, head and neck, liver or kidney cancer. Each CDR3 is given with its conserved first and last residue. D genes are given only for firm matches. Clone size appears in some rows only: once, few, many, or a class for an expanded clone.

TRBJ2-6,TRBV30,NA,NA,CAWRDTGANVLTF,TGTGCCTGGAGGGATACTGGGGCCAACGTCCTGACTTTC
TRBJ1-1,TRBV6-1,NA,NA,CASRPSQEVLGEAFF,TGTGCCAGCAGGCCCTCCCAAGAAGTCTTGGGTGAAGCTTTCTTT
TRBJ2-1,TRBV5-1,NA,NA,CASSAATYNEQFF,TGCGCCAGCAGCGCCGCAACCTACAATGAGCAGTTCTTC
TRBJ2-2,TRBV27,NA,NA,CASRGQGLTGELFF,TGTGCCAGCCGAGGGCAGGGGTTGACCGGGGAGCTGTTTTTT
TRBJ2-3,TRBV5-1,NA,TRBD2,CASSWGTSGATDTQYF,TGCGCCAGCAGCTGGGGGACTAGCGGAGCCACAGATACGCAGTATTTT
TRBJ1-1,TRBV5-1,NA,NA,CASSLGVGNMNTEAFF,TGCGCCAGCAGCTTAGGGGTAGGGAATATGAACACTGAAGCTTTCTTT
TRBJ1-1,TRBV10-2,NA,TRBD1,CASRDRLITEAFF,TGCGCCAGCCGGGACAGGCTGATAACTGAAGCTTTCTTT
TRBJ1-1,TRBV29-1,NA,NA,CSVGRVNTEAFF,TGCAGCGTTGGAAGGGTAAACACTGAAGCTTTCTTT
TRBJ1-2,TRBV6-5,once,NA,CASKGLRGNYGYTF,TGTGCCAGCAAGGGTTTGAGGGGAAACTATGGCTACACCTTC
TRBJ2-7,TRBV7-2,NA,NA,CASSLGITGEQYF,TGTGCCAGCAGCTTAGGGATTACGGGGGAGCAGTACTTC
TRBJ1-4,TRBV4-2,NA,NA,CASSQGRTASFNEKLFF,TGTGCCAGCAGCCAAGGGAGGACGGCGAGCTTTAATGAAAAACTGTTTTTT
TRBJ1-1,TRBV19,NA,TRBD1,CASTDQRGQLGIAFF,TGTGCCAGTACCGATCAAAGGGGGCAGTTAGGGATTGCTTTCTTT
TRBJ2-3,TRBV7-9,NA,NA,CASSLGGRVDTQYF,TGTGCCAGCAGCTTAGGGGGTCGGGTGGATACGCAGTATTTT
TRBJ1-2,TRBV27,NA,NA,CASSSPPNYGYTF,TGTGCCAGCAGCTCTCCGCCGAACTATGGCTACACCTTC